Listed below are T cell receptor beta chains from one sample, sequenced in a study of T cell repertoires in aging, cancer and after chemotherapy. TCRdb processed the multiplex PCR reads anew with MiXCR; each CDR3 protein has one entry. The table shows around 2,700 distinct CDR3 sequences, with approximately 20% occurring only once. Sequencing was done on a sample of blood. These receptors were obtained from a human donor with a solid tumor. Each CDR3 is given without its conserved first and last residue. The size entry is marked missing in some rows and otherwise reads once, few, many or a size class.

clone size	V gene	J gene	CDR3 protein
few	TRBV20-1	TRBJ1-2	SAGAGSSYGYT
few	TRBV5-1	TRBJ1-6	ASSLDREVRGSPLH
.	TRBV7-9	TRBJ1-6	ASSLGGAGTSPLH
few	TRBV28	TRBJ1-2	ASSRGVGVSGYT
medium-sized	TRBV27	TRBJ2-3	ASSRPPGTGTDTQY
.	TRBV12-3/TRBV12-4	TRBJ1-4	ASSGGYPVPNEKLF
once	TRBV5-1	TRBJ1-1	ASSLQGGNTEAF
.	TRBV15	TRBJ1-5	ATSSRQGTGNQHQH
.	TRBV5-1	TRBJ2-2	ASSLNNLNTGELF
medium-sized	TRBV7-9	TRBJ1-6	ASSLGQGFYNSPLH
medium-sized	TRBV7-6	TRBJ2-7	ASSQAGGPYEQY
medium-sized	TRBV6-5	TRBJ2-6	ASRTYGGEAGANVLT
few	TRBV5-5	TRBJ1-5	ASSTGTGYQPQH
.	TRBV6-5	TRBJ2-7	ASSEGPDYEQY
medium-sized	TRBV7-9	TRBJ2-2	ASSLVPSPNTGELF
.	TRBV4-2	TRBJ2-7	ASSQEDLADYEQY
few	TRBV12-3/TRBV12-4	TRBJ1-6	ASTSRARQGHSPLH
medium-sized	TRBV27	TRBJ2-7	ASSLLGGSYEQY
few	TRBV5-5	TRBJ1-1	ASSTRGGNTEAF
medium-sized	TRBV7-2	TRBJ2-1	AERRGESDEQF
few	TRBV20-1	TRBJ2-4	SARDKGLAGVGGKDIQY
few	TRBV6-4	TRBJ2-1	ASSRTSGGSYNEQF
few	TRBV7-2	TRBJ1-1	ASSLGRVWGNTEAF
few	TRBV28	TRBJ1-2	ASSSTGENHGYT
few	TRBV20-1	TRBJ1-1	SARPWTGLENTEAF
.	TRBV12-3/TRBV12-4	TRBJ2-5	ASSFWAGSGETQY
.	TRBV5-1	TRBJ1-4	ASSPRQGTNEKLF
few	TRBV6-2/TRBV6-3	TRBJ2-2	ASSYQTGELF
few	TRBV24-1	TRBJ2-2	ATHPGTVTGELF
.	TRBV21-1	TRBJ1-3	ASSKAGDRSGNTIY
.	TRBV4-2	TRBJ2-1	ASAGTGEYNEQF